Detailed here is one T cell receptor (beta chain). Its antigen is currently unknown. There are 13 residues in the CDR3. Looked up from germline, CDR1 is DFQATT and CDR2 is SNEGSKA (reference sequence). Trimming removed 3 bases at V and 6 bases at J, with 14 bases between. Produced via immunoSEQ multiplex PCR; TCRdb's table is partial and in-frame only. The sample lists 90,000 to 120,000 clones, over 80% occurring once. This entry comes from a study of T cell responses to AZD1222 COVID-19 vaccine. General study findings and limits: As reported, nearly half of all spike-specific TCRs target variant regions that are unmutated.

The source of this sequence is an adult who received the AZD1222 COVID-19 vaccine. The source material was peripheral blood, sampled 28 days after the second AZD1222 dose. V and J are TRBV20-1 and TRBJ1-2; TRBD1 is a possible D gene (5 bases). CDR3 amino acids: CSASCGDEDGYTF. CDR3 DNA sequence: TGCAGTGCTAGTTGTGGGGACGAGGATGGCTACACCTTC.